This passage covers 31 T cell receptor beta chains from one sample sequenced in a study of blood T cell repertoires in COVID-19. Assay: immunoSEQ multiplex PCR; the TCRdb copy retains only in-frame clones and omits some. The data hold roughly 250,000 clones, with around nine tenths observed a single time. The sample taken for sequencing was PBMCs or T cells enriched from blood (not recorded which). Receptors were obtained from a young woman who had recovered from COVID-19.

The V call is TRBV12-5, the J call TRBJ2-7, with D unclear. The CDR3 covers 14 residues. Trimming cost V 3 bases and J 0 bases, with 9 bases left between them. Germline loops: CDR1 LGHNT, CDR2 FRNRAP. CDR3 DNA: TGTGCTAGTGGTTTCCCCCCTAGCTCCTACGAGCAGTACTTC. This translates into CASGFPPSSYEQYF.

The chain has TRBV10-3 and TRBJ2-7, with TRBD1 matching 7 bases. The CDR3 length is 14 residues. V shed 4 bases and J 5 bases; nucleotides not matched to a gene: 8. Germline V gene lookup returns CDR1 ENHRY and CDR2 SYGVKD. CDR3 region: CAISAWDSEDEQYF. CDR3 nucleotides: TGTGCCATCAGTGCTTGGGACAGTGAGGACGAGCAGTACTTC.

The chain has TRBV3-1 (or the pseudogene TRBV3-2) and TRBJ1-5; D remains unclear. This CDR3 spans 16 amino acids. V lost 1 base and J lost 0, with 10 bases in between. Germline-derived CDR1 and CDR2 are LGHDT and YNNKEL (reference sequence). CDR3 sequence (DNA): TGTGCCAGCAGCCAAGGTGGGCCTTATAGCAATCAGCCCCAGCATTTT. It specifies CASSQGGPYSNQPQHF.

This clone occurred a few times. A read error may produce the germline difference seen at one junction end. V gene TRBV14 combines with J gene TRBJ2-1, with TRBD2 matching 8 bases. The CDR3 contains 15 residues. CDR1 and CDR2 (germline): SGHDN, FVKESK. CDR3 region: CASSPLAGSHNEQFF. Here the CDR3 DNA reads TGTGCCAGCAGCCCGCTAGCGGGCTCCCACAATGAGCAGTTCTTC.

V gene TRBV10-3 combines with J gene TRBJ2-3, with D hard to call. This CDR3 comprises 16 residues. From germline, CDR1 is ENHRY and CDR2 SYGVKD. Trimming shortened V by 8 bases and J by 1 base, and 19 bases separated the two germline ends. For the CDR3, the DNA is TGTGCCATCGCGATGGAGCGAGGCCTGGGCACAGATACGCAGTATTTT. Residues: CAIAMERGLGTDTQYF.

V usage is TRBV19 and J usage is TRBJ1-3, with TRBD1 identical over 8 bases. Trimming cost V 9 bases and J 4 bases; bases outside gene matches: 5. The CDR3 totals 13 residues. Per the germline V gene, CDR1 is LNHDA and CDR2 is SQIVND (reference sequence). The CDR3 DNA is TGTGCCAGCCAAGACAGGGGAGGAAACACCATATATTTT. Its translation is CASQDRGGNTIYF.

The rearrangement links TRBV29-1 to TRBJ1-5; D is possibly TRBD1 (6 bases). Germline CDR1 SQVTM, CDR2 ANQGSEA. Trimming removed 8 bases at V and 3 bases at J, with 17 bases between. CDR3 length: 14 amino acids. In DNA, the CDR3 is TGCAGCTACACAACAGGGACCTCCAATCAGCCCCAGCATTTT. This gives the protein CSYTTGTSNQPQHF.

The chain links TRBV3-1 (or the pseudogene TRBV3-2) to TRBJ2-6, with a possible D match to TRBD1 (5 bases). Trimming removed 2 bases from V and 3 bases from J, with 8 bases in between. Germline CDR1 LGHDT, CDR2 YNNKEL (reference sequence). The CDR3 contains 15 residues. The CDR3 region has the DNA TGTGCCAGCAGCCAACAGGGTTATGGGGCCAACGTCCTGACTTTC. This translates into CASSQQGYGANVLTF.

V is TRBV3-1 (or the pseudogene TRBV3-2) and J is TRBJ2-7, with 9 bases that match TRBD1. V was pared by 6 bases and J by 6 bases, with 9 bases of the junction left unmatched. Germline lookup yields CDR1 LGHDT and CDR2 YNNKEL (reference sequence). CDR3 length: 14 amino acids. Here the CDR3 reads CASSLGTGNSEQYF. CDR3 coding DNA: TGTGCCAGCAGTCTTGGGACAGGGAACAGCGAGCAGTACTTC.

This clone was counted a few times. The chain couples TRBV7-2 to TRBJ2-1, with D perhaps TRBD2 (6 bases). With 5 bases removed from V and 6 bases from J, the gap between germline ends came to 11 bases. The CDR3 is 13 amino acids. The V gene's germline CDR1 is SGHTA and CDR2 FQGNSA. CDR3 in DNA: TGTGCCAGCAGCAAAACGGGACTCAATGAGCAGTTCTTC. Residues: CASSKTGLNEQFF.

The gene calls are TRBV6-5 and TRBJ2-1; tentative D call: TRBD1 (6 bases). Trimming left V 5 bases short and J 4 bases short, with 15 bases between. The CDR3 length is 15 residues. Per the germline V gene, CDR1 is MNHEY and CDR2 is SVGAGI. CDR3 residues: CASSPTGNRYNEQFF. CDR3 DNA sequence: TGTGCCAGCAGTCCTACAGGGAATAGATACAATGAGCAGTTCTTC.

The chain uses TRBV3-1 (or the pseudogene TRBV3-2) and TRBJ1-4; D call uncertain. The CDR3 loop spans 12 amino acids. Per germline, CDR1 LGHDT and CDR2 YNNKEL (reference sequence). Trimming shortened V by 0 bases and J by 10 bases, and 6 bases separated the two germline ends. The CDR3 DNA follows: TGTGCCAGCAGCCAAGAGGGGAGAAAACTGTTTTTT. Residues: CASSQEGRKLFF.

This clone was recorded once. The chain uses TRBV28 and TRBJ1-6; maybe TRBD1 (6 bases). The V gene's germline CDR1 is MDHEN and CDR2 SYDVKM. V was pared by 2 bases and J by 6 bases, with 11 bases between. The CDR3 sequence is 15 residues long. CDR3 region: CASSLTGRGNSPLHF. The CDR3 nucleotides are TGTGCCAGCAGTTTAACCGGCAGGGGTAATTCACCCCTCCACTTT.

This chain links TRBV5-6 with TRBJ1-4; D possibly corresponds to TRBD1 (6 bases). Germline V gene sequence: CDR1 SGHDT, CDR2 YYEEEE. The CDR3 contains 13 residues. V was trimmed by 0 bases and J by 6 bases, leaving 6 bases between them. CDR3 sequence reads: CASSLGTDEKLFF. The CDR3 region has the DNA TGTGCCAGCAGCTTGGGGACAGATGAAAAACTGTTTTTT.

In its sample, this clone was seen once. The chain carries TRBV10-3 and TRBJ1-2; 8 bases align to TRBD1. V shed 11 bases and J 7 bases; nucleotides not matched to a gene: 6. The CDR3 totals 11 residues. Germline V CDR1 and CDR2: ENHRY, SYGVKD. CDR3 amino acids: CASGQGGGYTF. CDR3 coding DNA: TGTGCCTCAGGACAGGGAGGTGGCTACACCTTC.

J is TRBJ2-2 and V is TRBV5-6; D is unresolved. This CDR3 region has 13 residues. The V and J ends lost 2 bases and 5 bases respectively, with 7 bases between them. CDR1 is SGHDT and CDR2 is YYEEEE in the germline V gene. CDR3 sequence (DNA): TGTGCCAGCAGCTTAGTGCGGACCGGGGAGCTGTTTTTT. It is translated as CASSLVRTGELFF.

The chain employs TRBV6-5 and TRBJ1-4; 8 nucleotides agree with TRBD1. The germline V gene encodes CDR1 MNHEY and CDR2 SVGAGI. The CDR3 sequence is 16 residues long. J lost 7 bases, V lost 3 bases, and 10 bases had no gene match. The CDR3 region has the DNA TGTGCCAGCAGTTATTCCCCCGGGACAGGACGTGAAAAACTGTTTTTT. It codes for CASSYSPGTGREKLFF.

The CDR3 region is CASSQGGEQFF. The CDR3 DNA follows: TGTGCCAGCAGCCAGGGTGGGGAGCAGTTCTTC. V usage is TRBV7-3 and J usage is TRBJ2-1, with D possibly being TRBD1 (5 bases). This CDR3 has 11 amino acids. With 5 bases removed from V and 10 bases from J, the gap between germline ends came to 9 bases. Germline-derived CDR1 and CDR2 are SGHTA and FQGTGA.

V is TRBV4-2 and J is TRBJ2-7; 7 nucleotides match TRBD1. V lost 0 bases and J lost 5; bases outside the gene matches: 13. Germline V gene data show CDR1 as LGHNA and CDR2 as YNFKEQ. The CDR3 is 17 residues long. The CDR3 bases are TGTGCCAGCAGCCAAGATAGTACCGAGACAGGGATAGACGAGCAGTACTTC. This gives the protein CASSQDSTETGIDEQYF.

The gene calls are TRBV7-9 and TRBJ2-7, with D maybe TRBD1 (6 bases). CDR3 length: 13 amino acids. The ends were cut back, 5 bases at V and 2 bases at J, with 10 bases in the middle. Germline V lookup: CDR1 SEHNR, CDR2 FQNEAQ (reference sequence). CDR3 sequence (DNA): TGTGCCAGCAGCGATGAGGGGGCCTACGAGCAGTACTTC. As protein: CASSDEGAYEQYF.

CDR3 nucleotide sequence: TGTGCCAGCAGCGATACTAGCGGGAGCTACAATGAGCAGTTCTTC. It translates to CASSDTSGSYNEQFF. The rearrangement uses TRBV9 and TRBJ2-1, with 11 bases fitting TRBD2. The V gene end was trimmed by 3 bases and the J gene end by 3 bases; junction bases not matched to a gene: 2. The CDR3 runs to 15 residues. Germline V gene lookup returns CDR1 SGDLS and CDR2 YYNGEE.

Notes on this clone: The same CDR3 also results from other DNA sequences found in this sample. The gene calls are TRBV27 and TRBJ1-2, with D unclear. V was cut by 0 bases and J by 4 bases, with 6 bases left in between. Germline CDR1 and CDR2: MNHEY and SMNVEV (reference sequence). The CDR3 length is 13 residues. CDR3: CASSLSRGYGYTF. For the CDR3, the DNA is TGTGCCAGCAGTTTATCCCGGGGCTATGGCTACACCTTC.

The chain uses TRBV2 and TRBJ2-7, with 7 bases lining up with TRBD1. This CDR3 is built from 12 residues. The germline V gene encodes CDR1 SNHLY and CDR2 FYNNEI. V trimming: 8 bases; J trimming: 4 bases; junction bases outside the gene matches: 5. The CDR3: CASVGQAYEQYF. The CDR3 DNA follows: TGTGCCAGCGTAGGACAGGCTTACGAGCAGTACTTC. The entire variable domain, with the rest obtained from reference TRBV2 and TRBJ2-7, is as follows: EPEVTQTPSHQVTQMGQEVILRCVPISNHLYFYWYRQILGQKVEFLVSFYNNEISEKSEIFDDQFSVERPDGSNFTLKIRSTKLEDSAMYFCASVGQAYEQYFGPGTRLTVT.

The V and J genes are TRBV7-2 and TRBJ1-1; D gene unclear. The CDR3 extends over 14 amino acids. Germline CDR1 is SGHTA and CDR2 is FQGNSA. With 0 bases removed from V and 4 bases from J, the gap between germline ends came to 9 bases. CDR3 nucleotides: TGTGCCAGCAGCTTAGCCTCAGGTACCACTGAAGCTTTCTTT. Translating it yields CASSLASGTTEAFF. The full variable domain, its missing parts supplied by reference TRBV7-2 and TRBJ1-1, is GAGVSQSPSNKVTEKGKDVELRCDPISGHTALYWYRQSLGQGLEFLIYFQGNSAPDKSGLPSDRFSAERTGGSVSTLTIQRTQQEDSAVYLCASSLASGTTEAFFGQGTRLTVV.

The V and J genes are TRBV5-1 and TRBJ2-7; 9 positions match TRBD2. The CDR3 has 13 residues. Germline V CDR1 and CDR2: SGHRS, YFSETQ. With V trimmed by 0 bases and J by 10 bases, 5 bases remained unmatched. For the CDR3, the DNA is TGCGCCAGCAGCTTGGAGATAGCGGGAGAACAGTACTTC. Translation gives CASSLEIAGEQYF. Looking up the rest from reference TRBV5-1 and TRBJ2-7 gives the full variable domain: KAGVTQTPRYLIKTRGQQVTLSCSPISGHRSVSWYQQTPGQGLQFLFEYFSETQRNKGNFPGRFSGRQFSNSRSEMNVSTLELGDSALYLCASSLEIAGEQYFGPGTRLTVT.

The rearrangement uses TRBV6-5 and TRBJ2-6, with a possible D match to TRBD1 (6 bases). The CDR3 covers 16 residues. Trimming removed 1 base at V and 2 bases at J, with 9 bases between. Germline values: CDR1 MNHEY, CDR2 SVGAGI. CDR3 sequence reads: CASSYLGAAGANVLTF. The CDR3 nucleotides are TGTGCCAGCAGTTACTTGGGGGCGGCTGGGGCCAACGTCCTGACTTTC.

The chain couples TRBV7-2 to TRBJ2-7, with TRBD1 identical over 7 bases. Losses at the gene ends were 2 bases for V and 7 bases for J; bases not matched to a gene: 8. The CDR3 spans 14 residues. Germline-derived CDR1 and CDR2 are SGHTA and FQGNSA. The CDR3 DNA reads as TGTGCCAGCAGCTTAACGGGACAGCTAGGGGAGCAGTACTTC. Encoded protein: CASSLTGQLGEQYF.

This sequence joins TRBV3-1 (or the pseudogene TRBV3-2) and TRBJ2-3; weak D call: TRBD1 (5 bases). V gave up 3 bases and J gave up 1 base, with 11 bases separating them. This CDR3 contains 15 residues. In germline, CDR1 is LGHDT, CDR2 YNNKEL (reference sequence). Here the CDR3 DNA reads TGTGCCAGCAGCCATCGGGCAGGGCGCACAGATACGCAGTATTTT. Its translation is CASSHRAGRTDTQYF.

This clone was counted only a few times. V usage is TRBV24-1 and J usage is TRBJ2-7; 7 nucleotides match TRBD2. The ends lost 9 bases at V and 5 bases at J; junction bases unmatched: 21. The CDR3 totals 17 residues. Germline V gene sequence: CDR1 KGHDR, CDR2 SFDVKD. In DNA, the CDR3 is TGTGCCACCTGGGAGGGCAGTGGGGCCCTGACCCCCGACGAGCAGTACTTC. Translating it yields CATWEGSGALTPDEQYF.

The chain recombines TRBV29-1 with TRBJ1-2, with D maybe TRBD1 (5 bases). V lost 6 bases, J lost 7 bases, and 27 bases lay in between. The length of the CDR3 is 16 residues. Germline loops: CDR1 SQVTM, CDR2 ANQGSEA. In DNA, the CDR3 is TGCAGCGTACTTGCGGGGCAGATCTGGGGTCCAGCTGGCTACACCTTC. Translated, it gives CSVLAGQIWGPAGYTF.

J is TRBJ2-3 and V is TRBV7-8; D ambiguous. The V and J ends lost 4 bases and 6 bases respectively, with 14 bases between them. This CDR3 is built from 14 residues. Germline CDR1 SGHVS, CDR2 FQNEAQ. CDR3 DNA: TGTGCCAGCAGCTCCCTCCCTAGAGGCGATACGCAGTATTTT. Protein product: CASSSLPRGDTQYF. Full variable domain (rest looked up from reference TRBV7-8 and TRBJ2-3): GAGVSQSPRYKVAKRGQDVALRCDPISGHVSLFWYQQALGQGPEFLTYFQNEAQLDKSGLPSDRFFAERPEGSVSTLKIQRTQQEDSAVYLCASSSLPRGDTQYFGPGTRLTVL.